This TCR beta chain was recovered during a study of cytomegalovirus exposure and HLA in healthy donors. Study-level findings and limits: As was reported, the classifier diagnosed cytomegalovirus status with high specificity and sensitivity. A later analysis associated 16,951 TCR beta sequences with HLA alleles at a 0.05 false discovery rate.

With regard to this clone: As yet, its antigen is unknown.

A multiplex PCR was run with 60 Vbeta primers and 13 Jbeta primers. Clones were read by immunoSEQ multiplex PCR, and TCRdb kept only the in-frame ones, dropping some. The repertoire holds about 130,000 clones, with 80% to 90% as singletons. The trim removed 3 bases at V and 6 bases at J, leaving 17 bases unmatched. The CDR3 is made up of 17 amino acids. The germline CDR1 and CDR2 sequences are SGHNT and YENEEA. These donors, healthy bone marrow donors, were studied. The source of this sequence is a woman in her 40s in good health and CMV-seropositive. The chain combines TRBV11-3 with TRBJ2-7, with TRBD2 matching 7 bases. Source material: PBMCs. As DNA, the CDR3 is TGTGCCAGCAGCTTCGCGGGAGTACTCACTACTGAGGGCGAGCAGTACTTC. It encodes CASSFAGVLTTEGEQYF.